This T cell receptor (beta chain) was sequenced for a study of blood T cell repertoires in COVID-19. In germline, CDR1 is SGHVS, CDR2 FNYEAQ. This CDR3 is 16 amino acids long. Trimming shortened V by 1 base and J by 9 bases, and 16 bases separated the two germline ends. As handled by the study authors: It was from reference gene primer amplification that nucleated cell counts were estimated. Repertoires were generated with immunoSEQ multiplex PCR, while TCRdb's copy carries only in-frame clones and drops some. V and J calls and clone size are given by that table; D and trimming were obtained from the DNA. Of more than 95,000 clones in the sample, roughly nine tenths were seen once.

The sequencing sample was made of peripheral blood. The origin of this receptor is a woman in her sixties or seventies with acute or convalescent COVID-19. This chain uses TRBV7-6 with TRBJ1-6; D perhaps matches TRBD1 (5 bases). CDR3 residues: CASSLGPGGVTSPLHF. In DNA, the CDR3 is TGTGCCAGCAGCTTAGGACCGGGAGGGGTAACTTCACCCCTCCACTTT.